Below are 31 T cell receptor beta chains sequenced from a single sample in a study of blood T cells in healthy people across ages (dated by TCRdb to about 2015). The protocol used for the library was 5' RACE. Sequencing took place on an Illumina HiSeq 2500. A second about 7 to 12 cycle PCR used a sample-barcoded 5' primer and a J-beta primer mix. The raw public data were reprocessed by TCRdb itself: fastp quality trimming at Q25, MiXCR clonotype calling, in-frame beta chains only. Each entry merges the rows of one CDR3 protein and shows their most common DNA and genes. The sample includes about 730,000 distinct CDR3 sequences, with roughly 43% observed a single time. The top ten hold around a fifth of the sample. Sequences were obtained from blood. These receptors all stem from a woman aged 55-69 years in good health.

V and J are TRBV20-1 and TRBJ2-1, with TRBD2 as a possible D gene (7 bases). The V gene's germline CDR1 is DFQATT and CDR2 SNEGSKA (reference sequence). Trimming removed 0 bases at V and 4 bases at J, with 13 bases between. The CDR3 spans 15 residues. The CDR3 sequence is CSARETGGFYNEQFF. In DNA, the CDR3 is TGCAGTGCTAGAGAGACGGGGGGCTTTTACAATGAGCAGTTCTTC.

This clonotype was counted between two and nine times. This chain connects TRBV3-1 to TRBJ2-3; 7 bases are a match to TRBD2. Germline V CDR1 and CDR2: LGHDT, YNNKEL (reference sequence). There are 16 residues in the CDR3. V trimming: 0 bases; J trimming: 5 bases; junction bases outside the gene matches: 8. This CDR3 reads CASSQDERAGEDTQYF. CDR3 DNA sequence: TGTGCCAGCAGCCAAGATGAGAGGGCGGGAGAAGATACGCAGTATTTT.

This clonotype was counted between two and nine times. This chain links TRBV7-2 with TRBJ2-7, with D possibly called TRBD1 or TRBD2 (5 bases each). V gave up 5 bases and J gave up 0 bases, with 23 bases separating them. The CDR3 has 18 amino acids. The germline gives CDR1 SGHTA, CDR2 FQGNSA. CDR3 residues: CASSISSGTLGSSYEQYF. The CDR3 region has the DNA TGTGCCAGCAGCATCAGTTCCGGGACGTTGGGGTCCTCCTACGAGCAGTACTTC.

This chain joins TRBV12-3 or TRBV12-4 and TRBJ2-1; the D is unclear. This CDR3 region has 11 residues. V was pared by 1 base and J by 15 bases, with 10 bases between. The CDR3 region has the DNA TGTGCCAGCAGTTTAGTTACTGCACGGTTCTTC. Translation gives CASSLVTARFF.

This clonotype appeared a few times. The chain recombines TRBV20-1 with TRBJ2-3; perhaps TRBD1 as D (6 bases). The V end lost 5 bases, the J end lost 2 bases, and 11 bases lay between the germline ends. The CDR3 is made up of 13 amino acids. The germline V gene encodes CDR1 DFQATT and CDR2 SNEGSKA (reference sequence). The CDR3 nucleotides are TGCAGTGCTCCAGGACAGTACACAGATACGCAGTATTTT. Its protein product is CSAPGQYTDTQYF.

J is TRBJ1-2 and V is TRBV2, with D perhaps matching TRBD1 (6 bases). CDR3 length equals 13 residues. Germline V CDR1 and CDR2: SNHLY, FYNNEI. Deletions cut 10 bases from V and 6 bases from J, with 18 bases between. Here the CDR3 reads CATFRDIFHGYTF. In DNA form, the CDR3 reads TGTGCCACTTTCCGGGACATATTCCATGGCTACACCTTC.

This clonotype was counted at least ten times. The V and J genes are TRBV3-1 and TRBJ2-5, with 13 positions matching TRBD2. After removal of 4 bases from V and 5 bases from J, the junction contained 7 bases not matched to a gene. CDR3 size: 16 residues. Germline V gives CDR1 LGHDT, CDR2 YNNKEL (reference sequence). In DNA form, the CDR3 reads TGTGCCAGCAGCCTTCCCCGGACTAGCGGGAGTGAGACCCAGTACTTC. Residues: CASSLPRTSGSETQYF.

Concerning this clonotype: A much larger clone differs from this one at a single base, so this may be a read error. The rearrangement links TRBV3-1 to TRBJ2-5; D assignment may be TRBD1 or TRBD2 (6 bases each). From germline, CDR1 is LGHDT and CDR2 YNNKEL (reference sequence). This CDR3 contains 14 residues. The CDR3 reads CASGQNPEGGEQYF. The CDR3, as DNA: TGTGCCAGCGGCCAAAACCCAGAGGGGGGTGAGCAGTACTTC.

This clonotype has more than one count but fewer than ten. The CDR3 DNA follows: TGTGCCAGCAGCCTTAGAAACACCGGGGAGCTGTTTTTT. Its protein is CASSLRNTGELFF. V and J are TRBV3-1 and TRBJ2-2; D uncertain. The CDR3 sequence is 13 residues long. Between the trimmed V and J ends, which lost 4 bases and 2 bases, there was a span of 5 bases. The germline gives CDR1 LGHDT, CDR2 YNNKEL (reference sequence).

V is TRBV2 and J is TRBJ1-2, with 9 positions matching TRBD1. The length of the CDR3 is 13 residues. In germline, CDR1 is SNHLY, CDR2 FYNNEI. V gave up 7 bases and J gave up 4 bases; unmatched junction bases: 4. The CDR3: CASTDRGGYGYTF. CDR3 DNA sequence: TGTGCCAGCACGGACAGGGGAGGCTATGGCTACACCTTC.

This clonotype was detected a few times. This rearrangement joins TRBV12-3 or TRBV12-4 to TRBJ1-2; the match to TRBD1 covers 9 bases. The V segment lost 6 bases and the J segment 4 bases; nucleotides outside the gene matches: 3. This CDR3 region has 13 residues. CDR3 region: CASRLTGGYGYTF. The CDR3, as DNA: TGTGCCAGCAGGTTGACAGGGGGCTATGGCTACACCTTC.

V is TRBV20-1 and J is TRBJ2-3; D may be TRBD2 (6 bases). Per the germline V gene, CDR1 is DFQATT and CDR2 is SNEGSKA (reference sequence). The CDR3 runs to 14 residues. Trimming took 6 bases from V and 0 from J, leaving 13 bases between them. The chain's CDR3 is CSAGRQTSTDTQYF. The CDR3 DNA sequence: TGCAGTGCCGGGAGACAGACAAGCACAGATACGCAGTATTTT.

This clonotype was counted a single time. V usage is TRBV18 and J usage is TRBJ2-4; perhaps TRBD2 as D (5 bases). Per germline, CDR1 KGHSH and CDR2 LQKENI. There are 15 residues in the CDR3. V lost 5 bases, J lost 15 bases, and 26 bases lay in between. Here the CDR3 reads CASSSKRSHQETRYF. The CDR3 DNA is TGTGCCAGCTCATCGAAGCGGTCGCATCAAGAGACCCGGTACTTC.

About this clonotype itself: It may be a read error: a sequence one base away is much more abundant. V is TRBV4-3 and J is TRBJ2-1, with D tentatively TRBD1 or TRBD2 (5 bases each). The CDR3 is 13 amino acids. The germline gives CDR1 LGHNA, CDR2 YSLEER. CDR3 nucleotides: TGCGCCAGCGGCCAAGGGACCATAAATGAGCAGTTCTTC. Residues: CASGQGTINEQFF.

Regarding this clonotype: The junction departs from germline at one end; a sequencing error may be responsible. The J gene is TRBJ1-1, the V gene TRBV3-1; D may be TRBD1 (5 bases). CDR3 length: 12 residues. Germline V lookup: CDR1 LGHDT, CDR2 YNNKEL (reference sequence). The CDR3 region is CASSRGKTGAFF. CDR3 sequence (DNA): TGTGCCAGCAGTCGGGGGAAAACTGGAGCTTTCTTT.

The chain employs TRBV10-3 and TRBJ1-2; 8 bases are a match to TRBD1. V lost 2 bases, J lost 6 bases, and 11 bases stayed unmatched. The CDR3 length is 16 residues. Germline-derived CDR1 and CDR2 are ENHRY and SYGVKD. DNA for the CDR3: TGTGCCATCAGTGAGGGCCAGGGGGCGCGAACGGATGGCTACACCTTC. It specifies CAISEGQGARTDGYTF.

This clonotype came up many times. The V call is TRBV12-3 or TRBV12-4, the J call TRBJ1-2, with TRBD1 as a possible D gene (5 bases). This CDR3 contains 14 residues. Trimming took 6 bases from V and 2 from J, leaving 13 bases between them. CDR3 amino acids: CASRPGLPNYGYTF. CDR3 nucleotides: TGTGCCAGCAGGCCAGGGCTACCAAACTATGGCTACACCTTC.

V gene TRBV24-1 combines with J gene TRBJ2-1, with TRBD1 identical over 7 bases. Germline V lookup: CDR1 KGHDR, CDR2 SFDVKD. The CDR3 covers 14 residues. J gave up 8 bases and V 4 bases, and 7 bases lay outside the gene matches. The CDR3 reads CATSERDRVYEQFF. In DNA form, the CDR3 reads TGTGCCACCAGTGAACGTGACAGGGTCTATGAGCAGTTCTTC.

This chain links TRBV18 with TRBJ1-5; a weak D match, TRBD1 (6 bases). Deletions cut 4 bases from V and 0 bases from J, with 13 bases between. CDR1 and CDR2 from the germline V gene are KGHSH and LQKENI. This CDR3 spans 16 amino acids. CDR3 in amino acids: CASSLSTGNSNQPQHF. DNA for the CDR3: TGTGCCAGCTCACTCTCGACAGGTAATAGCAATCAGCCCCAGCATTTT.

V gene TRBV6-2 or TRBV6-3 combines with J gene TRBJ2-5, with 7 nucleotides matching TRBD2. This CDR3 is 16 amino acids long. Germline-derived CDR1 and CDR2 are MNHEY and SVGEGT. The trim removed 4 bases at V and 2 bases at J, leaving 10 bases unmatched. The CDR3 loop is CASSSTSDWLQETQYF. As DNA, the CDR3 is TGTGCCAGCAGTTCCACTAGCGACTGGCTACAAGAGACCCAGTACTTC.

This chain connects TRBV28 to TRBJ2-3; D remains ambiguous. V was trimmed by 6 bases and J by 4 bases, leaving 5 bases between them. This CDR3 is built from 11 residues. Germline V gene data show CDR1 as MDHEN and CDR2 as SYDVKM. This CDR3 reads CASRDPDTQYF. The DNA for the CDR3 is TGTGCCAGCAGGGATCCAGATACGCAGTATTTT.

The J gene is TRBJ2-6, the V gene TRBV28; D may be TRBD2 (6 bases). Trimming shortened V by 1 base and J by 4 bases, and 11 bases separated the two germline ends. Looked up from germline, CDR1 is MDHEN and CDR2 is SYDVKM. The CDR3 runs to 16 residues. CDR3: CASSLSGGPGANVLTF. CDR3 coding DNA: TGTGCCAGCAGTTTATCCGGGGGTCCGGGGGCCAACGTCCTGACTTTC.

This clonotype was picked up a small number of times. This chain links TRBV6-6 with TRBJ2-7; 12 nucleotides align to TRBD2. Per the germline V gene, CDR1 is MNHNY and CDR2 is SVGAGI (reference sequence). With 6 bases clipped from V and 6 bases from J, the junction kept 12 bases outside the gene matches. The CDR3 covers 16 residues. The CDR3 DNA reads TGTGCCAGCAGCCCTGGGACTAGCGGGTATTTCGGCGAGCAGTACTTC. Its translation: CASSPGTSGYFGEQYF.

V usage is TRBV27 and J usage is TRBJ2-4, with D possibly being TRBD2 (6 bases). The DNA end is a closer match to TRBJ2-7, so the J assignment may be wrong. The CDR3 totals 14 residues. The germline V gene encodes CDR1 MNHEY and CDR2 SMNVEV (reference sequence). The DNA of the CDR3 is TGTGCCAGCAGTTTTAACCAGCGGGTCTACGAGCAGTACTTC. It yields the protein CASSFNQRVYEQYF.

The V gene is TRBV20-1, the J gene TRBJ2-3, with TRBD2 as a possible D gene (6 bases). Germline V CDR1 and CDR2: DFQATT, SNEGSKA (reference sequence). Trimming pared 5 bases from V and 0 bases from J, leaving 18 bases between. The CDR3 covers 16 residues. The CDR3 region has the DNA TGCAGTGCTTATTCGGGACTCCAAACTAGCACAGATACGCAGTATTTT. Protein sequence: CSAYSGLQTSTDTQYF.

This clonotype appeared a few times. This chain uses TRBV29-1 with TRBJ1-5; D gene unclear. The V end lost 4 bases, the J end lost 0 bases, and 7 bases lay between the germline ends. Germline assignment: CDR1 SQVTM and CDR2 ANQGSEA. There are 13 residues in the CDR3. The CDR3 nucleotides read TGCAGCGTTGGAGGATATAGCAATCAGCCCCAGCATTTT. This encodes CSVGGYSNQPQHF. Looking up the rest from reference TRBV29-1 and TRBJ1-5 gives the full variable domain: SAVISQKPSRDICQRGTSLTIQCQVDSQVTMMFWYRQQPGQSLTLIATANQGSEATYESGFVIDKFPISRPNLTFSTLTVSNMSPEDSSIYLCSVGGYSNQPQHFGDGTRLSIL.

The chain employs TRBV6-5 and TRBJ2-7, with 10 bases identical to TRBD2. The germline CDR1 and CDR2 sequences are MNHEY and SVGAGI. The CDR3 loop spans 17 amino acids. Trimming at V came to 0 bases and at J to 7 bases, leaving 12 bases not matched to a gene. For the CDR3, the DNA is TGTGCCAGCAGTTACTCGAAAGCTAGCGGGAGCTACAATGAGCAGTACTTC. This codes for CASSYSKASGSYNEQYF.

Written as DNA, the CDR3 is TGCGCCAGCAGCTGGGGAAATCCCGACAACTATGGCTACACCTTC. It translates to CASSWGNPDNYGYTF. The rearrangement uses TRBV5-1 and TRBJ1-2; D not certain. CDR1 is SGHRS, CDR2 YFSETQ, per germline. V was clipped by 3 bases and J by 2 bases, with 14 bases between them. The CDR3 is 15 residues long.

This CDR3 reads CSVSMTGSEQYF. CDR3 nucleotide sequence: TGCAGCGTTAGCATGACAGGGTCCGAGCAGTACTTC. The genes are TRBV29-1 and TRBJ2-7; 7 bases agree with TRBD1. There are 12 residues in the CDR3. Germline V gene data show CDR1 as SQVTM and CDR2 as ANQGSEA. V dropped 5 bases and J dropped 6; count of bases not matched to a gene: 7.

This clonotype was seen a handful of times. The chain uses TRBV7-2 and TRBJ1-6; D call uncertain. This CDR3 is 14 amino acids long. V lost 1 base and J lost 9, with 10 bases in between. CDR1 SGHTA and CDR2 FQGNSA come from the germline V gene. The CDR3 here is CASSLDPYGSPLHF. CDR3 coding DNA: TGTGCCAGCAGCTTAGACCCCTACGGTTCACCCCTCCACTTT.

The chain has TRBV4-3 and TRBJ2-5, with D uncertain. Germline V lookup: CDR1 LGHNA, CDR2 YSLEER. The CDR3 runs to 15 residues. V lost 2 bases and J 11 bases, leaving 21 bases between the germline ends. CDR3 coding DNA: TGCGCCAGCAGCCAATCAGCCGACCTGACCGGAGAGCAGTACTTC. Residues: CASSQSADLTGEQYF.